One and the same sample provided the 22 T cell receptor beta chains below, sequenced in a study of early T cells in non-severe SARS-CoV-2 infection. In TCRdb, the 5' RACE reads were re-called with MiXCR into one record per CDR3 protein. The repertoire holds roughly 81,000 distinct CDR3 sequences, less than 8% seen once, with roughly 7.8% in the top ten. Sequencing was carried out using whole blood. These receptors were taken from an adult who was a healthcare worker with PCR-confirmed SARS-CoV-2 infection or an uninfected control (not recorded which).

The CDR3 protein is CASSFGPTNTGELFF. In DNA, the CDR3 is TGTGCCAGCAGCTTTGGCCCTACGAACACCGGGGAGCTGTTTTTT. The rearrangement joins TRBV11-3 to TRBJ2-2; D is unresolved. CDR3 length equals 15 residues. Germline V lookup: CDR1 SGHNT, CDR2 YENEEA. Trimming left V 3 bases short and J 0 bases short, with 8 bases between.

This clonotype was seen repeatedly, ten times or more. V gene TRBV6-1 combines with J gene TRBJ1-5; no reliable D call. CDR1 MNHNS and CDR2 SASEGT come from the germline V gene. V shed 6 bases and J shed 0 bases, with 6 bases lying between them. The length of the CDR3 is 13 residues. The CDR3 DNA sequence: TGTGCCAGCAGAAGGGATAGCAATCAGCCCCAGCATTTT. This encodes CASRRDSNQPQHF.

This clonotype has at least ten counts. The gene calls are TRBV11-2 and TRBJ2-7; no reliable D call. The CDR3 contains 15 residues. Germline V gene data show CDR1 as SGHAT and CDR2 as FQNNGV. With 1 base removed from V and 0 bases from J, the gap between germline ends came to 10 bases. As DNA, the CDR3 is TGTGCCAGCAGCTTAGCTCGAGGTAGCTCCTACGAGCAGTACTTC. Its translation is CASSLARGSSYEQYF.

The sample holds many counts of this clonotype. The rearrangement joins TRBV10-3 to TRBJ1-3; D perhaps matches TRBD1 (5 bases). From germline, CDR1 is ENHRY and CDR2 SYGVKD. The germline V and J ends were trimmed by 6 bases and 0 bases, with 12 bases remaining between them. The CDR3 consists of 15 residues. The CDR3 region is CAISRDVSSGNTIYF. DNA of the CDR3: TGTGCCATCAGCCGGGACGTCTCCTCTGGAAACACCATATATTTT.

The chain combines TRBV7-9 with TRBJ2-7; maybe TRBD2 (6 bases). This CDR3 has 16 residues. V was trimmed by 2 bases and J by 0 bases, leaving 14 bases between them. Looked up from germline, CDR1 is SEHNR and CDR2 is FQNEAQ (reference sequence). The CDR3 region is CASSLFTSSSSYEQYF. As DNA, the CDR3 is TGTGCCAGCAGCTTATTTACTAGCAGCAGCTCCTACGAGCAGTACTTC.

This clonotype was found many times. V and J are TRBV5-8 and TRBJ1-2; D may be TRBD1 (5 bases). CDR3 size: 12 residues. From germline, CDR1 is SGHTS and CDR2 YDEGEE. V lost 0 bases, J lost 7 bases, and 7 bases lay in between. Written as DNA, the CDR3 is TGTGCCAGCAGCTTGGAAGGGACTGGCTACACCTTC. Translation: CASSLEGTGYTF.

Only a few counts were recorded for this clonotype. The CDR3 sequence: CASSPTAGTAYNEQFF. The CDR3 nucleotides are TGTGCCAGCAGCCCCACCGCCGGGACAGCGTACAATGAGCAGTTCTTC. This chain connects TRBV11-2 to TRBJ2-1; TRBD1 aligns across 7 bases. Germline values: CDR1 SGHAT, CDR2 FQNNGV. The CDR3 is 16 amino acids. V shed 5 bases and J 4 bases; nucleotides not matched to a gene: 11.

This clonotype was detected once. The chain has TRBV7-2 and TRBJ2-3; 13 bases fit TRBD2. The CDR3 is 16 residues long. Germline assignment: CDR1 SGHTA and CDR2 FQGNSA. After removal of 5 bases from V and 5 bases from J, the junction contained 7 bases not matched to a gene. This CDR3 reads CASSPLAGGPQDTQYF. CDR3 DNA: TGTGCCAGCAGCCCACTAGCGGGGGGGCCGCAAGATACGCAGTATTTT.

The chain has TRBV19 and TRBJ2-2; 7 bases map to TRBD1. Unmatched junction bases numbered 6, after V lost 3 bases and J lost 5 bases. The length of the CDR3 is 15 residues. From germline, CDR1 is LNHDA and CDR2 SQIVND (reference sequence). The CDR3 loop is CASSIRAGGTGELFF. DNA of the CDR3: TGTGCCAGTAGTATTCGGGCAGGGGGAACCGGGGAGCTGTTTTTT.

A few counts support this clonotype. This rearrangement joins TRBV4-3 to TRBJ2-7; D is tentatively TRBD1 or TRBD2 (5 bases each). The CDR3 length is 16 residues. Germline loops: CDR1 LGHNA, CDR2 YSLEER. The V gene lost 0 bases and the J gene lost 7 bases, with 19 bases spanning the gap. As DNA, the CDR3 is TGCGCCAGCAGCCAAGATAAGTTGGACGGGACCGGGGAGCAGTACTTC. As protein: CASSQDKLDGTGEQYF.

This clonotype was detected ten times or more. The rearrangement joins TRBV19 to TRBJ1-5; unclear D gene. Germline V gene sequence: CDR1 LNHDA, CDR2 SQIVND (reference sequence). CDR3 length equals 14 residues. Trimming pared 4 bases from V and 3 bases from J, leaving 10 bases between. For the CDR3, the DNA is TGTGCCAGTAGTACCCCAGGAAACAATCAGCCCCAGCATTTT. As protein: CASSTPGNNQPQHF.

The rearrangement uses TRBV29-1 and TRBJ2-7; 10 nucleotides align to TRBD1. CDR3 size: 15 residues. Germline-derived CDR1 and CDR2 are SQVTM and ANQGSEA. Trimming removed 6 bases from V and 0 bases from J; junction bases left unmatched: 8. The CDR3 DNA reads as TGCAGCGTCGTATCGGGGACAGGGGTCTCCTACGAGCAGTACTTC. Translation gives CSVVSGTGVSYEQYF.

The chain joins TRBV29-1 to TRBJ2-2, with 11 bases fitting TRBD1. CDR3 length: 17 residues. The V segment lost 6 bases and the J segment 0 bases; nucleotides outside the gene matches: 9. Per the germline V gene, CDR1 is SQVTM and CDR2 is ANQGSEA. Here the CDR3 DNA reads TGCAGCGTAACGAGGCCGGGACAGGGGGCGAACACCGGGGAGCTGTTTTTT. Protein product: CSVTRPGQGANTGELFF.

This clonotype turned up a few times. This chain links TRBV6-2 or TRBV6-3 with TRBJ1-4; D not resolved. CDR1 is MNHEY and CDR2 is SVGEGT in the germline V gene. The V end lost 5 bases, the J end lost 4 bases, and 14 bases lay between the germline ends. This CDR3 is 15 amino acids long. The CDR3 nucleotides are TGTGCCAGCAGTGGAGCCCGTGGACGTAATGAAAAACTGTTTTTT. As protein: CASSGARGRNEKLFF.

The chain carries TRBV11-2 and TRBJ2-7; TRBD1 or TRBD2 may be the D gene (6 bases each). Germline loops: CDR1 SGHAT, CDR2 FQNNGV. The CDR3 loop spans 15 amino acids. V dropped 0 bases and J dropped 4 bases, with 13 bases sitting between them. The DNA of the CDR3 is TGTGCCAGCAGCTTAGATGCCGGGGGCAGATACGAGCAGTACTTC. Amino acids: CASSLDAGGRYEQYF.

Only a few counts were recorded for this clonotype. The V call is TRBV11-2, the J call TRBJ1-1; TRBD1 matches at 7 bases. V trimming: 4 bases; J trimming: 4 bases; junction bases outside the gene matches: 9. Germline loops: CDR1 SGHAT, CDR2 FQNNGV. The CDR3 spans 15 residues. The CDR3: CASSSRQGLITEAFF. The CDR3 DNA sequence: TGTGCCAGCAGCTCCCGACAGGGTTTGATCACTGAAGCTTTCTTT. Filled out from reference TRBV11-2 and TRBJ1-1, the complete variable domain reads EAGVAQSPRYKIIEKRQSVAFWCNPISGHATLYWYQQILGQGPKLLIQFQNNGVVDDSQLPKDRFSAERLKGVDSTLKIQPAKLEDSAVYLCASSSRQGLITEAFFGQGTRLTVV.

This clonotype was picked up many times. V and J are TRBV3-1 and TRBJ2-1, with no clear D. Per the germline V gene, CDR1 is LGHDT and CDR2 is YNNKEL (reference sequence). The CDR3 runs 14 residues. Trimming stripped 4 bases from V and 5 bases from J, with 12 bases between. The CDR3 sequence is CASSRAAGHNEQFF. CDR3 bases: TGTGCCAGCAGCCGTGCGGCTGGACACAATGAGCAGTTCTTC.

This clonotype has ten or more counts. The chain joins TRBV5-5 to TRBJ1-1; no clear D. Between the trimmed V and J ends, which lost 4 bases and 3 bases, there was a span of 7 bases. This CDR3 is 12 amino acids long. In germline, CDR1 is SGHKS, CDR2 YYEKEE (reference sequence). CDR3 coding DNA: TGTGCCAGCAGCCAAAAACACACTGAAGCTTTCTTT. As protein: CASSQKHTEAFF.

This clonotype was seen at least ten times. The chain links TRBV29-1 to TRBJ1-1, with 11 bases matching TRBD1. The trim removed 5 bases at V and 10 bases at J, leaving 9 bases unmatched. Germline V lookup: CDR1 SQVTM, CDR2 ANQGSEA. This CDR3 region has 13 residues. In DNA form, the CDR3 reads TGCAGCGTTCGGACAGGGGGCGCGAGGATAGCTTTCTTT. Protein sequence: CSVRTGGARIAFF.

This clonotype has more than one count but fewer than ten. This chain's CDR3 is CASSPTGGTEAFF. The CDR3 nucleotides are TGTGCCAGCAGCCCTACAGGGGGCACTGAAGCTTTCTTT. V gene TRBV9 combines with J gene TRBJ1-1, with 8 positions matching TRBD1. Germline CDR1 SGDLS, CDR2 YYNGEE. The CDR3 extends over 13 amino acids. Losses at the gene ends were 4 bases for V and 4 bases for J; bases not matched to a gene: 3.

This clonotype turned up a few times. The chain couples TRBV7-9 to TRBJ1-1; tentative D call: TRBD1 (5 bases). Germline loops: CDR1 SEHNR, CDR2 FQNEAQ (reference sequence). V was trimmed by 3 bases and J by 1 base, leaving 9 bases between them. The CDR3 is 14 residues long. The CDR3 region is CASSFSRANTEAFF. The DNA of the CDR3 is TGTGCCAGCAGCTTTAGCAGGGCGAACACTGAAGCTTTCTTT.

This clonotype was counted many times. The genes are TRBV5-4 and TRBJ2-3; tentative D call: TRBD2 (6 bases). Trimming removed 3 bases at V and 4 bases at J, with 21 bases between. The CDR3 length is 17 residues. In germline, CDR1 is SGHNT, CDR2 YYREEE (reference sequence). The CDR3 loop reads CASSSPIGGDLADTQYF. Here the CDR3 DNA reads TGTGCCAGCAGCTCCCCGATAGGCGGGGACTTAGCAGATACGCAGTATTTT.